Below, one TCR beta chain is given with its context. It lacks a known antigen. Per-base quality was not reported, and no clone a single base away is much larger than it. This sample is part of a study of blood T cell repertoires in COVID-19 (TCRdb year 2020). About the study as a whole: Collaborator samples came from the United States, Italy and Spain and covered acute and convalescent phases of COVID-19. The repertoires were made available in a free public database intended to serve as a resource for research on the immune response to SARS-CoV-2. Where HLA class I and class II types were available, the types were taken from metadata supplied by the sample provider, not from assay-based typing. The material from the prospective study consisted of cDNA or gDNA derived from T cells, B-cell-depleted T cells, or PBMCs. Samples came from the ongoing ImmuneRACE study (first 160 participants) plus 1,254 subjects from 6 global collaborators. Sample metadata almost always included a de-identified subject ID, COVID-19 status, age in years and sex. Deeply sampled blood TCRbeta repertoires from subjects exposed to, actively infected with, or recovered from COVID-19 were included in the dataset.

The investigation overall reported the following: Clinical and demographic metadata were provided uncurated, with the amount varying by source and participant.

TCRbeta CDR3 regions were amplified from genomic DNA by means of the immunoSEQ Assay, a bias-controlled multiplex PCR. Regarding the original processing steps: The number of nucleated cells in each sample was estimated from the amplification of reference gene primers within the assay. To quantify the absolute abundance of each unique TCRbeta CDR3 rearrangement, sequence reads were collapsed and filtered. Productive Simpson clonality was computed per sample as the square root of Simpson's diversity index over productive rearrangements. In its TCRdb copy, this immuneACCESS table keeps in-frame sequences only and misses some clones. Where compared with another copy, unresolved V genes explain less than half of these, and the others have no known cause. V and J calls and clone size follow that table, whereas D and trimming were derived from the DNA. Within this sample are under 350,000 clones, with around nine tenths of them counted one time only. The ten largest account for roughly 1.3% of the sample.

Collaborating institutions collected whole blood in K2EDTA tubes following their own protocols. For TCRbeta analysis, collaborators shipped samples in one of three forms: frozen whole blood, isolated PBMCs, or DNA extracted from either of those sample types. The CDR3, from cysteine to phenylalanine, totals 14 residues. The only DNA kept is the CDR3, 42 bases in frame from the first base. As encoded in the germline V gene (reference sequence), CDR1 is LNHDA while CDR2 is SQIVND. V gives up 3 bases and J gives up 10 bases, and the segment between their germline ends measures 13 bases. Sequenced sample: peripheral blood. The V and J segments used are TRBV19 and TRBJ1-6; TRBD1 could be the D gene, as 5 bases match. The TCR comes from a man in his 70s with acute or convalescent COVID-19. The nucleotide sequence reads TGTGCCAGTAGTATGCGGCAGGGCGAGTCACCCCTCCACTTT. Translated, it gives CASSMRQGESPLHF.